The T cell receptor beta chain described here comes from a study of T cells expressing NK-cell markers. Turning to the study itself: Sorted CD3+CD56-NKG2C+, CD3+CD56+NKG2C- and CD3+CD56+NKG2C+ T cells were the source of the TCR beta repertoires. Out of eight donors sequenced, seven tested HCMV-seropositive and the remaining one seronegative.

Turning to this clonotype: Antigen: not known.

This CDR3 is 16 amino acids long. Germline CDR1 is SQVTM and CDR2 is ANQGSEA. Points from the study as a whole: NKG2C+ dominant clonotypes from 5 to 7 donors made up about 1.0-8% of CD8+ T cells.

TCRdb reprocessed the 5' RACE reads; each CDR3 protein has one entry and no DNA is given. The sample holds around 280,000 distinct CDR3 sequences. The material sequenced was blood T cells: a sorted CD56 or NKG2C T cell subset, CD4+ or CD8+ T cells, or bulk PBMC T cells (not recorded which). The rearrangement links TRBV29-1 to TRBJ2-4; TCRdb picks TRBD2, but there is no DNA to check that call. The receptor was isolated from a man between 18 and 29 years old in good health. The CDR3 spells CSVLGIAELAKNIQYF.